The source of this T cell receptor (beta chain) is a study of shared clonotypes between healthy human individuals (dated by TCRdb to the early 2020s). Background on the whole study: A couple of women and a few men aged 18 to 49 years were included in the cohort. For each donor, three plates each were used for CD4 naive and CD4 memory, two plates were used for CD8 naive, and one plate was used for CD8 memory. To estimate repertoire size and how much clonotypes are shared between individuals, the study performed deep sequencing of blood TCR repertoires from 4 to 6 healthy adults. Different laboratories and diverse techniques were used to prepare libraries and sequence TCR repertoires, to increase sequencing depth and limit assay-specific biases. Each donor's leukapheresis produced roughly between about 0.8 and 8.9 billion PBMCs.

Paper-wide results and their limitations: Compared with non-shared clonotypes, clonotypes shared by all four sorted-subset donors had higher generation probabilities. Sampling was restricted to blood, and TCR repertoires in tissue are likely to differ from TCR repertoires in blood. Even with the large sequencing depth, rarefaction of the sorted-subset datasets indicated that sequencing was incomplete. When several donors were compared, the shared fraction of clonotypes was roughly 4.8% for naive CD4, 3.5% to 4% for naive CD8, about 2.4% for memory CD4, and roughly 0.4% for memory CD8. Based on pairwise subsampling, the degree of clonotype sharing among donors was expected to be affected by sequencing depth. Naive subsets generally had larger estimated clonotype richness than memory subsets. The small number of donors limited the genetic and exposure-history diversity represented.

Healthy HIV-negative adults with no recently reported acute infections or vaccinations were included as donors. All donors were Caucasian adults living in Nashville, Tennessee, USA. CD4+ T cells were enriched through magnetic negative selection, after which naive cells were positively selected on CD45RA and the remaining negative fraction served as the memory subset. Blood was collected by leukapheresis, and PBMCs were isolated by Ficoll-Histopaque density gradient centrifugation and then cryopreserved in liquid nitrogen vapor phase. Purity and quantity of every magnetically sorted T cell population were checked by analytical flow cytometry. Each sorted fraction had its genomic DNA isolated and then quantified by UV absorbance on a Nanodrop 2000c. Worth noting for this clone: Its specific antigen is unknown. No base quality values were provided; no much bigger clone lies one nucleotide off.

TCR CDR3 regions were amplified from genomic DNA by multiplex PCR using the deep immunoSEQ assay. For each cell subset, the extracted genomic DNA was distributed evenly across all wells of several immunoSEQ 96-well plates, and each plate served as one replicate. For sorted subsets, each replicate PCR was loaded with 200 to 250 ng genomic DNA, equivalent to about 33,000 T cell genomes. The purified libraries were quantified using a Qubit 3.0 fluorometer, sized with a Bioanalyzer 2100, and then quantified again using the KAPA Library Quantification kit. Every immunoSEQ 96-well plate was sequenced on a dedicated single-read 150-cycle Illumina NextSeq 550 flow cell. The paper's data handling went like this. The immunoSEQ output contained only junctional sequences without quality scores, so filtering could not match that applied to full-length reads. Sequences were annotated with PyIR, a Python wrapper for IgBLAST v1.9, and V/J genes and CDR3 were assigned using IMGT germline references. Reads were removed for weak V/J assignments (E-value above 1e-6), missing CDR3, stop codons, out-of-frame junctions, or ambiguous translated residues. V3J clonotypes were defined as sequences sharing an identical inferred V gene, J gene, and CDR3 amino acid sequence. Percentage overlap between repertoires was computed as shared unique clonotypes divided by the size of the smaller repertoire. Repertoire richness was assessed with RTK rarefaction, the Chao1 estimator, and Recon v2.1 estimates of unobserved clonotypes. Generation probabilities for all TCRbeta clonotypes obtained by the gDNA method from a handful of donors were computed using OLGA. Held by TCRdb, this immuneACCESS table contains in-frame sequences only and omits some clones. Under half of the omission traces to an unresolved V gene where checked; the cause of the rest is unknown. Clone size and V and J calls were adopted from that table, with D and trimming inferred from the DNA. Here the sample has a few million clones; roughly 93% occur a single time. Around 0.4% of the sample belongs to the ten largest clones.

The germline V gene encodes CDR1 LNHDA and CDR2 SQIVND (reference sequence). Measured from the cysteine to the phenylalanine, the CDR3 is 15 residues long. Only CDR3 DNA is held: 45 bases, read in frame from base 1. After removal of 3 bases from V and 9 bases from J, the junction retains 10 bases not matched to a gene. Material for sequencing was naive CD4+ T cells from PBMCs. The sample's cell subset or site label, decoded: CD45RA+ positively selected. The receptor was derived from a man between 18 and 35 years old in good health. Some clones in this sample may be carry-over from other donors' samples. The chain is assembled from TRBV19 and TRBJ2-1, with 8 bases matching TRBD1. The bases are TGTGCCAGTAGTATTGAGGCAGGGGGCCGCGGTGAGCAGTTCTTC. It translates as CASSIEAGGRGEQFF.